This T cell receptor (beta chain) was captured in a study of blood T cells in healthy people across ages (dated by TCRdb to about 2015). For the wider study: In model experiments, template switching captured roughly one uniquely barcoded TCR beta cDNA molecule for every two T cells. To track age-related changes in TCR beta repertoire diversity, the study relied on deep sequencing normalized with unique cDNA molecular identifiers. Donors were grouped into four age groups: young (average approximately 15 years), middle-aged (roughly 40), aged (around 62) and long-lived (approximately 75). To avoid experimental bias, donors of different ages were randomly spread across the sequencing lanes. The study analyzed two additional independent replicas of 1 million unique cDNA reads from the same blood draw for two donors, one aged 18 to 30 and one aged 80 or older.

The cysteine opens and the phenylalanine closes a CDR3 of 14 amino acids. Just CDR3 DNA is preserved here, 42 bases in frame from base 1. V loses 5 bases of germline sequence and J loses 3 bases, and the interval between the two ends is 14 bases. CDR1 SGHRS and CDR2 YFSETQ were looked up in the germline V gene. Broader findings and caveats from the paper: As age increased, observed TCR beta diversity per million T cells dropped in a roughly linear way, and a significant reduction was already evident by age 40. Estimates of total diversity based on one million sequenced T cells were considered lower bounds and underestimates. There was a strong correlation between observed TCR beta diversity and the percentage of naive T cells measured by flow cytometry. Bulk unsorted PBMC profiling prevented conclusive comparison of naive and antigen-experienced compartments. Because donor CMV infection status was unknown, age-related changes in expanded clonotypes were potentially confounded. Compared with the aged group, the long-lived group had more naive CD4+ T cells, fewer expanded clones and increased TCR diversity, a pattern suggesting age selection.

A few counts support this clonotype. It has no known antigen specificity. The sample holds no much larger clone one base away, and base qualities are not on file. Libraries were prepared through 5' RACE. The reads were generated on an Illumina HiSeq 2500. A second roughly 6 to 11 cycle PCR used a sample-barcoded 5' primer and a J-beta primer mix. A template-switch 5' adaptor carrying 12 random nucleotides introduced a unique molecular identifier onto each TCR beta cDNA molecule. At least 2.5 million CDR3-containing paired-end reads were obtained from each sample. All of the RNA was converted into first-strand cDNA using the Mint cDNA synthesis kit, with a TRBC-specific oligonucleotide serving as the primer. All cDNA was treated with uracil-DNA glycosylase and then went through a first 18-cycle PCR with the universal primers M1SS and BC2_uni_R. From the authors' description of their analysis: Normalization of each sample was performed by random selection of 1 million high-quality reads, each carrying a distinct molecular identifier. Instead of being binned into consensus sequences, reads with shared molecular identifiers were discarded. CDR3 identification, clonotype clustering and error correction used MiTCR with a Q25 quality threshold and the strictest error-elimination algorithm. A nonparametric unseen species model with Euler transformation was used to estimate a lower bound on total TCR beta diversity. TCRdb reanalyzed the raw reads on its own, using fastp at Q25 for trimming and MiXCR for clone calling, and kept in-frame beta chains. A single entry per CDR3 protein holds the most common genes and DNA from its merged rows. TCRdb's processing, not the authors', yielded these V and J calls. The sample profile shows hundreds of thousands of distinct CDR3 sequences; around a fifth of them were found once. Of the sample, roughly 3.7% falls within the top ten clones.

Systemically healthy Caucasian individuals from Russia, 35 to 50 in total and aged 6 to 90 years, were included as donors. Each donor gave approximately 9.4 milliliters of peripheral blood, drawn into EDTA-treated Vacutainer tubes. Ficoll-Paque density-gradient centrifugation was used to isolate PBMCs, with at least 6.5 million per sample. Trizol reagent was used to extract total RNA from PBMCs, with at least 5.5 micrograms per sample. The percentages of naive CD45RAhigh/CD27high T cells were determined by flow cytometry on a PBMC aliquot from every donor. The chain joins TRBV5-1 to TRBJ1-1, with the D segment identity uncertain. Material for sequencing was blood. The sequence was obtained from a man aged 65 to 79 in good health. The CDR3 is CASSGSHTDTEAFF. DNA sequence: TGCGCCAGCAGTGGTTCACATACGGACACTGAAGCTTTCTTT.